One sample yielded the 18 T cell receptor beta chains listed below, sequenced in a study of T cell clonality in common variable immunodeficiency. TCRdb's copy holds only in-frame clones and misses some; the assay was immunoSEQ multiplex PCR. The sample holds fewer than 65,000 clones, and no clone turns up only once. The sequenced material came from peripheral blood mononuclear cells. Source of these receptors: a person aged 18-69 years in good health.

Ten or more counts support this clone. This CDR3 is CAWSVRFGDEQYF. The covered CDR3 bases are TGTGCCTGGAGTGTACGCTTCGGGGACGAG. This chain joins TRBV30 and TRBJ2-7; a weak D match, TRBD2 (5 bases). The CDR3 end is not reached by the read, which stops 3 residues before it; the germline J gene fills it in. V dropped 0 bases and J dropped 5 bases, with 11 bases sitting between them. There are 13 residues in the CDR3. Germline assignment: CDR1 GTSNPN and CDR2 SVGIG (reference sequence).

This clone occurred a few times. Read sequence stops 3 residues before the CDR3 end, and the germline J gene provides the missing end. V gene TRBV7-3 combines with J gene TRBJ1-2; D gene uncertain. The CDR3 length is 15 residues. CDR1 and CDR2 (germline): SGHTA, FQGTGA. CDR3 residues: CASSPGVAGVDDYTF. The DNA read from the CDR3 is TGTGCCAGCAGCCCCGGGGTAGCGGGAGTCGATGAC.

Many counts were recorded for this clone. The read comes to an end 3 residues before the CDR3 does, leaving the germline J gene to fill in the end. The chain has TRBV20-1 and TRBJ1-4; 8 bases match TRBD1. V trimming: 3 bases; J trimming: 0 bases; junction bases outside the gene matches: 12. CDR3 length: 18 residues. Germline V lookup: CDR1 DFQATT, CDR2 SNEGSKA (reference sequence). The sequenced CDR3 bases are TGCAGTGCTAGTTCAGGGGGCCTAGTCCTTACAACTAATGAAAAA. Its translation is CSASSGGLVLTTNEK. Given in full, the CDR3 is CSASSGGLVLTTNEKLFF.

At least ten counts were recorded for this clone. The read comes to an end 3 residues before the CDR3 does, leaving the germline J gene to fill in the end. The gene calls are TRBV18 and TRBJ2-3; 7 positions agree with TRBD2. Germline assignment: CDR1 KGHSH and CDR2 LQKENI. Trimming took 0 bases from V and 1 from J; bases not matched to a gene: 4. The length of the CDR3 is 16 residues. The CDR3 sequence is CASSPPNRGGTDTQYF. The sequenced CDR3 bases are TGTGCCAGCTCACCACCGAACCGGGGGGGCACAGATACG. Full variable domain (missing parts from reference TRBV18 and TRBJ2-3): NAGVMQNPRHLVRRRGQEARLRCSPMKGHSHVYWYRQLPEEGLKFMVYLQKENIIDESGMPKERFSAEFPKEGPSILRIQQVVRGDSAAYFCASSPPNRGGTDTQYFGPGTRLTVL.

This clone was recorded a few times. The read ends 3 residues before the CDR3 terminus; that terminus is restored from the germline J gene. This chain uses TRBV5-1 with TRBJ2-3; 9 positions agree with TRBD2. The germline V gene encodes CDR1 SGHRS and CDR2 YFSETQ. The CDR3 has 15 amino acids. This CDR3 reads CASSLGTSASETQYF. The sequenced CDR3 bases are TGCGCCAGCAGCTTGGGGACTAGCGCATCCGAGACG.

This clone has a count of ten or more. Read coverage stops 3 residues before the CDR3 terminus; the germline J gene supplies the remainder. This chain joins TRBV7-7 and TRBJ2-3; tentatively, D is TRBD2 (6 bases). The CDR3 is made up of 13 amino acids. CDR1 is SSHAT, CDR2 FNYEAQ, per germline (reference sequence). V was cut by 2 bases and J by 5 bases, with 8 bases left in between. The covered CDR3 bases are TGTGCCAGCAGCTTATTGGGGGGAGATACG. Residues: CASSLLGGDT. The whole CDR3 reads CASSLLGGDTQYF.

Ten or more counts support this clone. The read halts 3 residues ahead of the CDR3 end, with the missing end drawn from the germline J gene. The chain is built from TRBV5-1 and TRBJ1-1; 11 bases map to TRBD1. This CDR3 has 15 residues. V lost 3 bases and J lost 1; bases outside the gene matches: 2. Germline CDR1 reads SGHRS; CDR2 reads YFSETQ. The sequenced part of the CDR3 DNA is TGCGCCAGCAGCTGGACAGGGGGCGGGAACACTGAA. Encoded protein: CASSWTGGGNTE. The whole CDR3 protein is CASSWTGGGNTEAFF.

This clone was seen ten or more times. The CDR3 goes on 3 residues after the read ends, and that part is filled in from the germline J gene. This rearrangement joins TRBV19 to TRBJ2-5, with D maybe TRBD1 (5 bases). The CDR3 runs to 13 residues. V was pared by 3 bases and J by 5 bases, with 10 bases between. Germline CDR1 is LNHDA and CDR2 is SQIVND (reference sequence). The CDR3 sequence is CASSMQGIETQYF. The DNA read from the CDR3 is TGTGCCAGTAGTATGCAGGGAATCGAGACC.

This clone appeared a few times. The CDR3 end is not reached by the read, which stops 3 residues before it; the germline J gene fills it in. The chain is built from TRBV30 and TRBJ1-2; weak D call: TRBD1 (5 bases). This CDR3 has 13 amino acids. Germline CDR1 and CDR2: GTSNPN and SVGIG (reference sequence). The CDR3 spells CASVGIVGGDYTF. CDR3 DNA (partial): TGTGCCTCGGTAGGAATAGTCGGGGGTGAC. The variable domain in full, completed from reference TRBV30 and TRBJ1-2, reads SQTIHQWPATLVQPVGSPLSLECTVEGTSNPNLYWYRQAAGRGLQLLFYSVGIGQISSEVPQNLSASRPQDRQFILSSKKLLLSDSGFYLCASVGIVGGDYTFGSGTRLTVV.

This clone was counted ten times or more. The CDR3 spells CAISDPPGQGGDEQFF. The part of the CDR3 DNA that was read is TGTGCCATCAGTGACCCACCGGGACAGGGAGGCGATGAG. The chain joins TRBV10-3 to TRBJ2-1; 9 nucleotides match TRBD1. Sequencing ends 3 residues short of the CDR3 end; the germline J gene provides the rest. The CDR3 loop spans 16 amino acids. V trimming: 3 bases; J trimming: 8 bases; junction bases outside the gene matches: 11. The germline CDR1 and CDR2 sequences are ENHRY and SYGVKD.

This clone was seen at least ten times. The sequenced CDR3 bases are TGTGCCAGCACCCTTATCCTAGATACG. This translates into CASTLILDT. The whole CDR3 sequence reads CASTLILDTQYF. The chain has TRBV7-9 and TRBJ2-3; D remains unclear. The sequenced fragment ends 3 residues before the CDR3 boundary, so the rest is inferred from the germline J gene. Germline V gene data show CDR1 as SEHNR and CDR2 as FQNEAQ (reference sequence). The CDR3 runs 12 residues. The V end was cut by 7 bases, the J end by 5 bases, with 10 bases between. The entire variable domain, with the rest obtained from reference TRBV7-9 and TRBJ2-3, is as follows: DTGVSQNPRHKITKRGQNVTFRCDPISEHNRLYWYRQTLGQGPEFLTYFQNEAQLEKSRLLSDRFSAERPKGSFSTLEIQRTEQGDSAMYLCASTLILDTQYFGPGTRLTVL.

This clone was counted many times. The DNA ends 3 residues before the CDR3 does, and the rest of the CDR3 is filled in from the germline J gene. J is TRBJ1-5 and V is TRBV30, with D possibly matching TRBD1 (5 bases). This CDR3 is built from 13 residues. Germline lookup yields CDR1 GTSNPN and CDR2 SVGIG (reference sequence). V was clipped by 1 base and J by 6 bases, with 10 bases between them. Partial CDR3 DNA: TGTGCCTGGAGTGAGAGCGGGACTCAGCCC. Translated: CAWSESGTQP. The full CDR3 reads CAWSESGTQPQHF.

This clone was counted many times. Sequencing ends 3 residues short of the CDR3 end; the germline J gene provides the rest. This chain uses TRBV20-1 with TRBJ2-1, with TRBD2 matching over 9 bases. V was pared by 0 bases and J by 5 bases, with 17 bases of the junction left unmatched. The CDR3 consists of 19 residues. Germline V gives CDR1 DFQATT, CDR2 SNEGSKA (reference sequence). The covered CDR3 bases are TGCAGTGCTAGAGATTCTAGGCTAGCGGGGCCCCTCTACAACAATGAG. Amino acid sequence: CSARDSRLAGPLYNNE. The entire CDR3 is CSARDSRLAGPLYNNEQFF.

This clone occurred a few times. Sequencing ends 3 residues short of the CDR3 end; the germline J gene provides the rest. The J gene is TRBJ1-2, the V gene TRBV7-9, with D uncertain. The CDR3 sequence is 14 residues long. The germline V gene encodes CDR1 SEHNR and CDR2 FQNEAQ (reference sequence). The part of the CDR3 DNA that was read is TGTGCCAGCAGCTCACGAGCGGGAGGGCGCGAC. Encoded protein: CASSSRAGGRD. The entire CDR3 reads CASSSRAGGRDYTF.

This clone has a count of ten or more. CDR3 DNA (partial): TGTGCCAGTAGTAGCAGGCGGAACCTAGGACTAGGGGGCAATGAG. Translation gives CASSSRRNLGLGGNE. The whole CDR3 sequence reads CASSSRRNLGLGGNEQFF. This chain links TRBV19 with TRBJ2-1, with a possible D match to TRBD2 (7 bases). The missing CDR3 end, 3 residues past where the read stops, is filled in from the germline J gene. Germline V gene data show CDR1 as LNHDA and CDR2 as SQIVND (reference sequence). V dropped 4 bases and J dropped 6 bases, with 25 bases sitting between them. The CDR3 runs 18 residues.

Of note for this clone: The sequence runs out 3 residues before the end of the CDR3; the remainder is reconstructed from the germline J gene. The chain has TRBV2 and TRBJ1-6; no clear D gene. Trimming took 4 bases from V and 8 from J, leaving 9 bases between them. Germline V gene data show CDR1 as SNHLY and CDR2 as FYNNEI. The CDR3 totals 13 residues. The CDR3 DNA, read in part, is TGTGCCAGCAGTGTTGGGCGCGATTCACCC. The encoded protein is CASSVGRDSP. The entire CDR3 protein reads CASSVGRDSPLHF. Full variable domain (outside the CDR3, taken from reference TRBV2 and TRBJ1-6): EPEVTQTPSHQVTQMGQEVILRCVPISNHLYFYWYRQILGQKVEFLVSFYNNEISEKSEIFDDQFSVERPDGSNFTLKIRSTKLEDSAMYFCASSVGRDSPLHFGNGTRLTVT.

A few counts support this clone. The read gets to within 3 residues of the CDR3 end, and the germline J gene fills in the rest. This chain links TRBV7-6 with TRBJ1-6; weak D call: TRBD1 (6 bases). Germline CDR1 and CDR2: SGHVS and FNYEAQ. CDR3 length: 13 residues. V lost 5 bases, J lost 6 bases, and 8 bases lay in between. The CDR3 loop is CASSRQVNSPLHF. The CDR3 DNA, read in part, is TGTGCCAGCAGCCGACAGGTTAATTCACCC.

This clone was seen many times. The read ends 3 residues before the CDR3 terminus; that terminus is restored from the germline J gene. This chain links TRBV28 with TRBJ2-7, with D unclear. This CDR3 region has 12 residues. Trimming took off 1 base at V and 2 bases at J, with 3 bases between the two ends. Germline CDR1 reads MDHEN; CDR2 reads SYDVKM. The CDR3 loop is CASSLYTYEQYF. The CDR3 DNA, read in part, is TGTGCCAGCAGTTTATACACCTACGAG.